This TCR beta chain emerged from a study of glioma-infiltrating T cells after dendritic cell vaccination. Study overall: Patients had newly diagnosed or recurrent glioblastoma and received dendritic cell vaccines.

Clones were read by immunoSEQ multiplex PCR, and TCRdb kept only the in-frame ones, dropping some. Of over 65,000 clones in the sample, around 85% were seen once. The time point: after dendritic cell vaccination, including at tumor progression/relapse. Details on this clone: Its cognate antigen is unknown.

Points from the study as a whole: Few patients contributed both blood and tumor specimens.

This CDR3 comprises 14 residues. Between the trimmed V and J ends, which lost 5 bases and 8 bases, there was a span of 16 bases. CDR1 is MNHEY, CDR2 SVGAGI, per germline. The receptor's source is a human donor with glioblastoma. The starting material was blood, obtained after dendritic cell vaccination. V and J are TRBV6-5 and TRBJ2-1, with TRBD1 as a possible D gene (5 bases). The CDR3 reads CASSDRVGVDEQFF. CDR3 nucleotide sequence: TGTGCCAGCAGTGACAGAGTTGGTGTGGATGAGCAGTTCTTC.